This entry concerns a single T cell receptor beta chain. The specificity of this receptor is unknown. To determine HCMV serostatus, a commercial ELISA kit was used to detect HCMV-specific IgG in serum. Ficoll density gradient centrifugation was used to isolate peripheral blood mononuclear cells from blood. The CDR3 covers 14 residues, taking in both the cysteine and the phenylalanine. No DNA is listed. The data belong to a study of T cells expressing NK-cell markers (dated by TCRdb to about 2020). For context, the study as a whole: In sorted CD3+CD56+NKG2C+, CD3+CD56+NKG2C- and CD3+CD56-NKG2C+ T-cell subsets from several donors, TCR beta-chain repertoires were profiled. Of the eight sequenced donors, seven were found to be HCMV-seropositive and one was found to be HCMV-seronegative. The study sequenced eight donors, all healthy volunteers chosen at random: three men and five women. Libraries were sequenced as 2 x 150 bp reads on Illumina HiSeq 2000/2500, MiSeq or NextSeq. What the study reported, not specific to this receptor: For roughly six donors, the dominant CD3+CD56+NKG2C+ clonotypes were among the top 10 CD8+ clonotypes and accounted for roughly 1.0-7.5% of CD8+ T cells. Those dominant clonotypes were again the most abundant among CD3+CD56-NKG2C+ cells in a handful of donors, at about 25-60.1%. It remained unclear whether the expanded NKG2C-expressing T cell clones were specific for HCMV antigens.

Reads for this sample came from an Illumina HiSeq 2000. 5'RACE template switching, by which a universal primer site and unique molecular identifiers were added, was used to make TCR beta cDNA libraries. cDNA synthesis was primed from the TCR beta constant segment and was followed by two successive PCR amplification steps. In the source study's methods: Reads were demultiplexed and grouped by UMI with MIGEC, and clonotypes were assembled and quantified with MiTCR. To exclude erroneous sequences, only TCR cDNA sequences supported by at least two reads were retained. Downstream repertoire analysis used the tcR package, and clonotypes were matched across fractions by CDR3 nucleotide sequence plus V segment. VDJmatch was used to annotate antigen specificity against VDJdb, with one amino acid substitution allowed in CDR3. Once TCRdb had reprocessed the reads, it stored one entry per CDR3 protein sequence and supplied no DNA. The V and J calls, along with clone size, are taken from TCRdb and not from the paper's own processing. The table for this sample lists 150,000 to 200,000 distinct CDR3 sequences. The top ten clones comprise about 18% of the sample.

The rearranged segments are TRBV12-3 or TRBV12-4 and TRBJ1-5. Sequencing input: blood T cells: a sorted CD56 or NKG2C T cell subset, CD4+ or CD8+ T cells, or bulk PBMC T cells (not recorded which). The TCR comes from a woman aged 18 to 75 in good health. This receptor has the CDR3 CASSFGTILQPQHF.